The T cell receptor beta chain described here comes from a study of response to subunit inactivated influenza vaccine. TCRdb ran MiXCR on the RT-PCR reads and lists one entry per CDR3 protein. The sample shows about 530,000 distinct CDR3 sequences, 13% of them seen only once. General study findings and limits: The authors suggested that few new T cells are recruited per seasonal influenza vaccination.

The table lists this clonotype with a few counts. Antigen specificity is unknown. The origin of this receptor is a man in his fifties who received an inactivated influenza vaccine. The sample here was PBMCs from blood, taken more than 35 days after vaccination.

The CDR3 loop reads CASKGPYEQYF. The CDR3 DNA reads as TGTGCCAGTAAGGGCCCCTACGAGCAGTACTTC. This chain joins TRBV19 and TRBJ2-7, with D hard to call. The CDR3 contains 11 residues. Germline V gene data show CDR1 as LNHDA and CDR2 as SQIVND (reference sequence). V was shortened by 7 bases and J by 2 bases, with 6 bases between the two germline ends.